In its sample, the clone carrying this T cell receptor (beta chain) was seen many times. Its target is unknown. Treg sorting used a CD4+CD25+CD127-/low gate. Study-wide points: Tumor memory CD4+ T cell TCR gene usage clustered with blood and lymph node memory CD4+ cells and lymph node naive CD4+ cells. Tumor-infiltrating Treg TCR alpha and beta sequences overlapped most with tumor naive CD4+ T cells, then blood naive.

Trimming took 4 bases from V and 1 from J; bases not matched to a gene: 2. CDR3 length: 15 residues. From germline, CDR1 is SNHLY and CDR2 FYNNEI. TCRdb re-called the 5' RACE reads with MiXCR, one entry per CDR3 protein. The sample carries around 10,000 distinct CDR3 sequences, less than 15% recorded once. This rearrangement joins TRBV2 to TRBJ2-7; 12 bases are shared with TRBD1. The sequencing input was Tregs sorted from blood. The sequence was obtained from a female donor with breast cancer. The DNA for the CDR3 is TGTGCCAGCAGTGGGGACAGGGGGCGATCCTACGAGCAGTACTTC. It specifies CASSGDRGRSYEQYF.